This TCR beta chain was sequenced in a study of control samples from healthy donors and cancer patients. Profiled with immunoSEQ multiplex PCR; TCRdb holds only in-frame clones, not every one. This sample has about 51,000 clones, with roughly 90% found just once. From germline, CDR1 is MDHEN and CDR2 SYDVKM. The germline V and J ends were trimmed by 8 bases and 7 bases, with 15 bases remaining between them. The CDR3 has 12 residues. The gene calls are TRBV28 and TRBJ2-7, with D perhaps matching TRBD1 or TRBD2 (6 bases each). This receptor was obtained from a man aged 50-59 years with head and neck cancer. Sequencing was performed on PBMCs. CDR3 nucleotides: TGTGCCAGCGTGGGGGGCCCCAAGGAGCAGTACTTC. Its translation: CASVGGPKEQYF.